At least ten counts were recorded for the clone carrying this T cell receptor beta chain. Antigen specificity is unknown. The CDR3 spans 12 residues. Germline V gives CDR1 SEHNR, CDR2 FQNEAQ (reference sequence). The V and J ends lost 6 bases and 9 bases respectively, with 12 bases between them. TCR alpha and TCR beta cDNA libraries with sample barcodes and UMIs came from 5'RACE using constant-segment primers. TCRdb fed the 5' RACE reads into MiXCR, producing one record per CDR3 protein. The sample consists of 340,000 or so distinct CDR3 sequences, around 13% of them appearing once. The data were obtained in a study of T-cell memory formation after mild COVID-19. Study-level results: Shrinking CD4+ clones resided mostly in CM and EM, and CD8+ ones in EMRA. Clones that shrank (day 15 to 85) were balanced CD4/CD8, whereas later expanders leaned CD4+. The authors did not confirm SARS-CoV-2 specificity of second-wave clones peaking day 37.

Material for sequencing was PBMCs or a T cell subset sorted from them (not recorded which). The receptor was derived from a man aged 18 to 29 who had mild COVID-19 (a few samples of this study predate the infection). Cell type and time point are not known. J is TRBJ2-1 and V is TRBV7-9, with D possibly being TRBD1 (6 bases). In nucleotides, the CDR3 is TGTGCCAGCAGAACCGACAGGCCTGAGCAGTTCTTC. It encodes CASRTDRPEQFF.